What follows describes a single T cell receptor (beta chain). Germline values: CDR1 SEHNR, CDR2 FQNEAQ (reference sequence). The V end lost 5 bases, the J end lost 4 bases, and 14 bases lay between the germline ends. The CDR3 contains 14 residues. Systemic immunosuppression or a history of autoimmune disease excluded patients. The data belong to a study of OX40 agonist ivuxolimab in advanced cancers. Clones were sequenced by immunoSEQ multiplex PCR, and TCRdb holds only the in-frame ones, with some missing. The sample consists of fewer than 120,000 clones, roughly 90% of them appearing once. This receptor was obtained from an adult with an advanced solid tumor such as melanoma, head and neck, liver or kidney cancer. The sequencing here drew on CD4+ or CD8+ T cells sorted from blood, taken in a trial of the OX40 agonist ivuxolimab. V and J are TRBV7-9 and TRBJ1-2; perhaps TRBD1 as D (6 bases). For the CDR3, the DNA is TGTGCCAGCAGCAAGATACAGGGTACCTATGGCTACACCTTC. Translating it yields CASSKIQGTYGYTF. Full variable domain (remainder filled in from reference TRBV7-9 and TRBJ1-2): DTGVSQNPRHKITKRGQNVTFRCDPISEHNRLYWYRQTLGQGPEFLTYFQNEAQLEKSRLLSDRFSAERPKGSFSTLEIQRTEQGDSAMYLCASSKIQGTYGYTFGSGTRLTVV.